The entry that follows covers one TCR beta chain sequence. These data originate in a study of blood T cell repertoires in COVID-19. Under the authors' procedure: Reference gene primer amplification gave nucleated cell count estimates. Using immunoSEQ multiplex PCR, the repertoire was profiled, and TCRdb retains in-frame clones only, with some absent. V and J calls and clone size are given by that table; D and trimming were obtained from the DNA. The table shows about 180,000 clones, with 70% to 90% occurring only once. The ends lost 2 bases at V and 3 bases at J; junction bases unmatched: 3. The CDR3 is 14 amino acids. CDR1 is SGHNT, CDR2 YYREEE, per germline (reference sequence).

This receptor was obtained from a woman aged 25 to 39 with active or convalescent COVID-19. The material sequenced was peripheral blood. The rearrangement uses TRBV5-4 and TRBJ1-1; TRBD1 aligns across 8 bases. CDR3 DNA: TGTGCCAGCAGCTTTTCAGGGGGCGACACTGAAGCTTTCTTT. Translated: CASSFSGGDTEAFF.